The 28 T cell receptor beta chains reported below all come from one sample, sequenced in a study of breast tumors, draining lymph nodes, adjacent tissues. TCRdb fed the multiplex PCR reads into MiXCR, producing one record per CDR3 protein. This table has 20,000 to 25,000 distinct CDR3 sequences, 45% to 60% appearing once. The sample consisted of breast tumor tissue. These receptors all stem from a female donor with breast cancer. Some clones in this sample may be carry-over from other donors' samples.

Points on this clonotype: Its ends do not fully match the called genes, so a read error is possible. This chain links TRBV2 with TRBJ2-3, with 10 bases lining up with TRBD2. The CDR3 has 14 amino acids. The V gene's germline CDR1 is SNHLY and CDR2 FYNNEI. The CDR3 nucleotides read TGTGCCAGCAGTTACGGACTAGCGGCAGATACACAGTATTTT. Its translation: CASSYGLAADTQYF.

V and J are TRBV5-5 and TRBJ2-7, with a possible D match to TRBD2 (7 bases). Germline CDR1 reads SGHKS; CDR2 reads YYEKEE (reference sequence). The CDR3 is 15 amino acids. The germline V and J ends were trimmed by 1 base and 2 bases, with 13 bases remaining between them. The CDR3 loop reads CASSLRGGDTYEQYF. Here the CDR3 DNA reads TGTGCCAGCAGCTTGAGGGGGGGGGATACCTACGAGCAGTACTTC.

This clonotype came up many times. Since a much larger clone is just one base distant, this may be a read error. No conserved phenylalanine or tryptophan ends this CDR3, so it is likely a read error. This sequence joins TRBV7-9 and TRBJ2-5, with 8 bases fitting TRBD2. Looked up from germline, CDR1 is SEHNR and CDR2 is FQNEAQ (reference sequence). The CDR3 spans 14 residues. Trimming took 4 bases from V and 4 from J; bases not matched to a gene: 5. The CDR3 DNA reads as TGTGCCAGCAGCTCCGGACTAGCAGGAGAGACCCAGTACCTC. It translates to CASSSGLAGETQYL.

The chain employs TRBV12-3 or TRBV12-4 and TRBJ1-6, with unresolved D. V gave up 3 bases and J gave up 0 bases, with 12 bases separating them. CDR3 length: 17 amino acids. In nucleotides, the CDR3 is TGTGCCAGCAGTTTTCGTACGGGGAGCTCCTATAATTCACCCCTCCACTTT. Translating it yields CASSFRTGSSYNSPLHF.

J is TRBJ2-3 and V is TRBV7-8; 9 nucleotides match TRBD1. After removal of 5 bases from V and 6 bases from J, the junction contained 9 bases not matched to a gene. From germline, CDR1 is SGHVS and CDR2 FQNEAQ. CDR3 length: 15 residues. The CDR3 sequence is CASSLRDRVYDTQYF. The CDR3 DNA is TGTGCCAGCAGCCTAAGGGACAGGGTGTACGATACGCAGTATTTT.

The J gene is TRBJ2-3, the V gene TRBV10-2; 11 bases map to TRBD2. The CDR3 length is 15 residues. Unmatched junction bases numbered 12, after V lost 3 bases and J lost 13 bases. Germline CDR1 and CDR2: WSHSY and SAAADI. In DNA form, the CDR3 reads TGCGCCAGCAGTGACCCGGGACTAGCGGTAATACGGGAGTATTTT. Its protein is CASSDPGLAVIREYF.

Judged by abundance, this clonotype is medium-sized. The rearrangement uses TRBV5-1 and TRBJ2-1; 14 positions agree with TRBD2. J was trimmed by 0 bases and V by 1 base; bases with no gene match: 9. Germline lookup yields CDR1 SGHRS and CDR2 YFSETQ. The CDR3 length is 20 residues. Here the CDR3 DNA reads TGCGCCAGCAGCTTGAGACTAGCGGGAGGGCTTACGAGCTCCTACAATGAGCAGTTCTTC. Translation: CASSLRLAGGLTSSYNEQFF.

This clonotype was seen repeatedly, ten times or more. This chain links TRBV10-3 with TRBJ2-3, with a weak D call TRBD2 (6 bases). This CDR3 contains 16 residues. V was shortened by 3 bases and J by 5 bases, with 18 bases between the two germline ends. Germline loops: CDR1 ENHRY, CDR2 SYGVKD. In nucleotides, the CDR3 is TGTGCCATCAGTGACCCTGTTATCGGGGGAGGAGATACGCAGTATTTT. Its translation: CAISDPVIGGGDTQYF.

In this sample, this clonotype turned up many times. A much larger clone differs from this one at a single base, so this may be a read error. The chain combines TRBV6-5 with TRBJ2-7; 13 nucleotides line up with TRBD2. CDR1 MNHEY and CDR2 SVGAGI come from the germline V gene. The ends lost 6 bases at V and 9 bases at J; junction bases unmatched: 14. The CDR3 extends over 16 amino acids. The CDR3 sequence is CASRRTSGGQSWGQYF. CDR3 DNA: TGTGCCAGCAGGCGGACTAGCGGGGGCCAATCCTGGGGGCAGTACTTC.

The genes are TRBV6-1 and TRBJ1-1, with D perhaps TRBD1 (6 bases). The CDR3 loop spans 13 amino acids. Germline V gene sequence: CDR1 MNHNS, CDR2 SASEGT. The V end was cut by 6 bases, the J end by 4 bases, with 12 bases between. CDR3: CASRYRAFTEAFF. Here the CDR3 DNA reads TGTGCCAGCAGATACAGGGCTTTCACTGAAGCTTTCTTT.

The CDR3 nucleotides are TGTGCCAGCAGCCACGAGTGGGGGTACGAGCAGTACTTC. Its protein product is CASSHEWGYEQYF. The V gene is TRBV6-1, the J gene TRBJ2-7; D tentatively fits TRBD1 or TRBD2 (5 bases each). Germline lookup yields CDR1 MNHNS and CDR2 SASEGT. This CDR3 is built from 13 residues. Trimming took off 6 bases at V and 4 bases at J, with 13 bases between the two ends.

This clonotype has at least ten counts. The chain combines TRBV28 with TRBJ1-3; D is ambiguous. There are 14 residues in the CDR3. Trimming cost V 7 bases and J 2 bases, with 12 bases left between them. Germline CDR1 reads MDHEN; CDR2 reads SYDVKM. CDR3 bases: TGTGCCAGCACGTCTTACTTAACTGGAAACACCATATATTTT. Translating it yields CASTSYLTGNTIYF.

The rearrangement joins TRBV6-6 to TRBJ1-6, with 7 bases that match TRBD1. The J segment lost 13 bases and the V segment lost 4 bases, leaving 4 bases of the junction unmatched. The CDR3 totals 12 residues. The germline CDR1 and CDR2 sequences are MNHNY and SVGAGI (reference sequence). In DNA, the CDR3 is TGTGCCAGCAGTTTGACAGGGATTCCCCTCCACTTT. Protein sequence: CASSLTGIPLHF.

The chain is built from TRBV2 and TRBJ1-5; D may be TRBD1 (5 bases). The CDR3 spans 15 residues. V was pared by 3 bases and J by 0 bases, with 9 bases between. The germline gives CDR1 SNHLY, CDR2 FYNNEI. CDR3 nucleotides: TGTGCCAGCAGTGAGGGACCGGCTAGCAATCAGCCCCAGCATTTT. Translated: CASSEGPASNQPQHF.

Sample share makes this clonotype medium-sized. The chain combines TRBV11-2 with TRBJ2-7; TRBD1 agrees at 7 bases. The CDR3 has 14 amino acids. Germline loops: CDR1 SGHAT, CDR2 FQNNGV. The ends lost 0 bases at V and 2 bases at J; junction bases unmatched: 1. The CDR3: CASSLDDRAYEQYF. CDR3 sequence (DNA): TGTGCCAGCAGCTTAGATGACAGGGCCTACGAGCAGTACTTC.

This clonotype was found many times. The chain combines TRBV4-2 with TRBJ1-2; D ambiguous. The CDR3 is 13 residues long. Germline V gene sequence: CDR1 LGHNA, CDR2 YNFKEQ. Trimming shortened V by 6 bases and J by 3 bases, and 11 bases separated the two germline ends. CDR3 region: CASSGGQDYGYTF. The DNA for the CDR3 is TGTGCCAGCAGTGGAGGGCAGGACTATGGCTACACCTTC.

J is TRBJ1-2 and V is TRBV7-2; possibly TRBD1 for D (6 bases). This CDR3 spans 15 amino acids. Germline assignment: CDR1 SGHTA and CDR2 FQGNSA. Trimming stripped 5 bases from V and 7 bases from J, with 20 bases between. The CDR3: CASSPGVGGPIGYTF. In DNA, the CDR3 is TGTGCCAGCAGCCCGGGGGTAGGGGGACCGATTGGCTACACCTTC.

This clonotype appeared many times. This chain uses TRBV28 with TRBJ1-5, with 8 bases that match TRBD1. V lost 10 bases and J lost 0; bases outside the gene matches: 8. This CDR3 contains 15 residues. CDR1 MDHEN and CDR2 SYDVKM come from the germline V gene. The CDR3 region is CATRTGSLSNQPQHF. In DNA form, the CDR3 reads TGTGCCACCCGGACAGGGTCCCTTAGCAATCAGCCCCAGCATTTT.

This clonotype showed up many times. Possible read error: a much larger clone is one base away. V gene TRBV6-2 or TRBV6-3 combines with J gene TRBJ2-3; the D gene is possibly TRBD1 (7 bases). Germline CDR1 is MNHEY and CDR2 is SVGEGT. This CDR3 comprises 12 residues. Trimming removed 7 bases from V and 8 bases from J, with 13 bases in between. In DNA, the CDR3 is TGTGCCAGCACCCCGCAGGGGGGTACGCAGTATTTT. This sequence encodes CASTPQGGTQYF.

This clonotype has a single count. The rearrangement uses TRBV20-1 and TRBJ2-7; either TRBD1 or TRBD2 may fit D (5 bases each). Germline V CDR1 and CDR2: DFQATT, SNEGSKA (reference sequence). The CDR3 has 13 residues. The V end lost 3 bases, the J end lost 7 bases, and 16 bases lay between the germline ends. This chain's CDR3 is CSASVTSGREQYF. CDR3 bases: TGCAGTGCTAGTGTCACCTCAGGGAGAGAGCAGTACTTC.

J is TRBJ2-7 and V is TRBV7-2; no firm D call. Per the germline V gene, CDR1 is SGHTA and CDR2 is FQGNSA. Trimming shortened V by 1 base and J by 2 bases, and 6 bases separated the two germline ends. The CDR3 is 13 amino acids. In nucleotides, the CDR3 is TGTGCCAGCAGCTTAGGTAGGACCTACGAGCAGTACTTC. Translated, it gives CASSLGRTYEQYF.

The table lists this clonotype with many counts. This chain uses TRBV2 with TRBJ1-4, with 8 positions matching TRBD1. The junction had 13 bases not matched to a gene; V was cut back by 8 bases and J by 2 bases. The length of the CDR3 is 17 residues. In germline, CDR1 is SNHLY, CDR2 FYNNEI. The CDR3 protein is CASLRDRRIGTNEKLFF. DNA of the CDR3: TGTGCCAGCCTCCGGGACAGGCGAATTGGGACTAATGAAAAACTGTTTTTT. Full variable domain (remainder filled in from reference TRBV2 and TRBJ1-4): EPEVTQTPSHQVTQMGQEVILRCVPISNHLYFYWYRQILGQKVEFLVSFYNNEISEKSEIFDDQFSVERPDGSNFTLKIRSTKLEDSAMYFCASLRDRRIGTNEKLFFGSGTQLSVL.

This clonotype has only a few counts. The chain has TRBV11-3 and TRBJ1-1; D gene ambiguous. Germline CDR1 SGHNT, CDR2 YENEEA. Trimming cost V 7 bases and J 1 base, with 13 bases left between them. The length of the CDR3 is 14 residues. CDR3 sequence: CASNSGGPNTEAFF. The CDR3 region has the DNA TGTGCCAGCAACTCGGGAGGACCGAACACTGAAGCTTTCTTT.

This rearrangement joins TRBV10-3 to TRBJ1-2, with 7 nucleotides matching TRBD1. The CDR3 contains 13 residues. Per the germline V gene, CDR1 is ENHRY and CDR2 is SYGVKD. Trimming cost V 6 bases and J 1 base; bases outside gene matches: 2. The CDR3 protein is CAIRGTDNYGYTF. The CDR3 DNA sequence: TGTGCCATCAGGGGGACAGATAACTATGGCTACACCTTC.

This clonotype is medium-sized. CDR3 in amino acids: CSARQGSNQPQHF. In DNA, the CDR3 is TGCAGTGCTAGACAGGGGAGCAATCAGCCCCAGCATTTT. The chain joins TRBV20-1 to TRBJ1-5; possibly TRBD1 for D (6 bases). Per germline, CDR1 DFQATT and CDR2 SNEGSKA (reference sequence). The V end lost 2 bases, the J end lost 1 base, and 6 bases lay between the germline ends. The CDR3 has 13 residues.

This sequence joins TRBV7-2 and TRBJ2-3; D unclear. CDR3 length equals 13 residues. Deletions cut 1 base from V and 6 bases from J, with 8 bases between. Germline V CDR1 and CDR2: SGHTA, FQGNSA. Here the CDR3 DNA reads TGTGCCAGCAGCTTAGGGTTAGAGGATACGCAGTATTTT. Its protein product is CASSLGLEDTQYF.

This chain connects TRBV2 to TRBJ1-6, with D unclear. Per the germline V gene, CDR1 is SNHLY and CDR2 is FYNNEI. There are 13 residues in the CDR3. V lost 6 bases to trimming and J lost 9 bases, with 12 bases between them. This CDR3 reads CASRMDDGSPLHF. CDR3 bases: TGTGCCAGCAGGATGGACGACGGTTCACCCCTCCACTTT. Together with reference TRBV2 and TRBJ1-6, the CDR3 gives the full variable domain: EPEVTQTPSHQVTQMGQEVILRCVPISNHLYFYWYRQILGQKVEFLVSFYNNEISEKSEIFDDQFSVERPDGSNFTLKIRSTKLEDSAMYFCASRMDDGSPLHFGNGTRLTVT.

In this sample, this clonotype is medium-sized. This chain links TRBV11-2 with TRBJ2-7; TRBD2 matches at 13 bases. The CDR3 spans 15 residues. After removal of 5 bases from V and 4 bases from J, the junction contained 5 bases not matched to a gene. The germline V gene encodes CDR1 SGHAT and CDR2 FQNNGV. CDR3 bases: TGTGCCAGCAGCCCTTGGACTAGCGGGAGATACGAGCAGTACTTC. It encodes CASSPWTSGRYEQYF.